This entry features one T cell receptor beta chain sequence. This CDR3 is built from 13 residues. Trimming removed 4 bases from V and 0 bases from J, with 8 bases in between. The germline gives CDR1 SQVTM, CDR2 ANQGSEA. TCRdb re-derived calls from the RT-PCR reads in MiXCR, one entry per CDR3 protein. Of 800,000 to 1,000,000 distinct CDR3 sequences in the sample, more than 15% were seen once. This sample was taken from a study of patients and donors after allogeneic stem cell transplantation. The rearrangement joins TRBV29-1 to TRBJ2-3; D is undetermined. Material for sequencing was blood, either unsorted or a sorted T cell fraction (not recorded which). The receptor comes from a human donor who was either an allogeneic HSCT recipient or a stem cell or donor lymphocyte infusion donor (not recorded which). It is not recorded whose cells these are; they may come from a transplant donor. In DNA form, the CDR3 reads TGCAGCGTTGTCGAGGATAGCACAGATACGCAGTATTTT. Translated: CSVVEDSTDTQYF.